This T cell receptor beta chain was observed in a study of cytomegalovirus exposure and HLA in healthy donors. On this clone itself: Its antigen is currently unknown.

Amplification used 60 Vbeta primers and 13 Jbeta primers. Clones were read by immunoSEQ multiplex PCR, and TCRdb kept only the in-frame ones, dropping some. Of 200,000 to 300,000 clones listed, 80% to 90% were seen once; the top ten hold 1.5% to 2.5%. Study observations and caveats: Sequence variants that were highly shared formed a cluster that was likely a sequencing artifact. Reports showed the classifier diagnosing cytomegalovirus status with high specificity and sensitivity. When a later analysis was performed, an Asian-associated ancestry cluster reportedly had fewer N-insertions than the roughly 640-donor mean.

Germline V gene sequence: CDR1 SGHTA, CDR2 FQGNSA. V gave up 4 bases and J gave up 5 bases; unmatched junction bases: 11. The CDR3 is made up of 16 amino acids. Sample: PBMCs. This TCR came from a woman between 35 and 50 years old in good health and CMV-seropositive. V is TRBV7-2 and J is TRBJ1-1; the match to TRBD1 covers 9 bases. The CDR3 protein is CASSSQGAFLVTEAFF. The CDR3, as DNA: TGTGCCAGCAGCTCACAGGGGGCTTTCCTGGTTACTGAAGCTTTCTTT. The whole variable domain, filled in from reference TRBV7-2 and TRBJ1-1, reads GAGVSQSPSNKVTEKGKDVELRCDPISGHTALYWYRQSLGQGLEFLIYFQGNSAPDKSGLPSDRFSAERTGGSVSTLTIQRTQQEDSAVYLCASSSQGAFLVTEAFFGQGTRLTVV.